Following are 3 T cell receptor beta chains from one sample sequenced in a study of memory CD4+ T cells and cytomegalovirus serostatus. Produced via immunoSEQ multiplex PCR; TCRdb's table is partial and in-frame only. This table has 58,000 or so clones, 70% to 75% appearing once. The sort gate was single viable CD3+CD4+CD8-CD45RO+ cells for memory CD4+ T cells. The sample comprised memory CD4+ T cells from blood. The receptor set was obtained from an adult in good health and CMV-seropositive.

The chain is built from TRBV5-1 and TRBJ2-3; 12 bases agree with TRBD2. The CDR3 runs 16 residues. With 0 bases clipped from V and 8 bases from J, the junction kept 7 bases outside the gene matches. Looked up from germline, CDR1 is SGHRS and CDR2 is YFSETQ. The CDR3 DNA sequence: TGCGCCAGCAGCTTGGCCTCGACTAGCGGGAGTTCTACGCAGTATTTT. Protein sequence: CASSLASTSGSSTQYF.

This clone turned up a few times. The rearrangement joins TRBV6-1 to TRBJ2-2, with 9 bases identical to TRBD1. This CDR3 has 15 amino acids. Germline loops: CDR1 MNHNS, CDR2 SASEGT. J lost 6 bases, V lost 7 bases, and 9 bases had no gene match. This CDR3 is CASTLDRGSAGELFF. Written as DNA, the CDR3 is TGTGCCAGCACCCTGGACAGGGGCTCTGCCGGGGAGCTGTTTTTT.

The rearrangement uses TRBV30 and TRBJ2-7, with 13 bases matching TRBD2. CDR3 length: 15 amino acids. Per germline, CDR1 GTSNPN and CDR2 SVGIG (reference sequence). With 3 bases clipped from V and 6 bases from J, the junction kept 8 bases outside the gene matches. Here the CDR3 DNA reads TGTGCCTGGAGCGGTGGACTAGCGGGAGTGGGCGAGCAGTACGTC. Protein: CAWSGGLAGVGEQYV.